What follows is one TCR beta chain and its context. Antigen: not known. PCR primers comprised 60 Vbeta and 13 Jbeta primers. The data were produced by immunoSEQ multiplex PCR, yet TCRdb's version contains in-frame clones alone and is incomplete. The data contain around 88,000 clones, around four fifths of them seen just once; the ten biggest clones take up approximately 4%. These data originate in a study of cytomegalovirus exposure and HLA in healthy donors. Points from the study as a whole: Excluded: some indistinguishable V segments such as TRBV6-2 and TRBV6-3. Presence/absence analyses assumed roughly uniform sequencing depth across donors, which may not hold. The sole available immune exposure information was CMV serostatus. The authors judged a highly shared variant cluster likely a sequencing artifact.

J lost 1 base, V lost 5 bases, and 5 bases had no gene match. CDR1 and CDR2 from the germline V gene are SGHRS and YFSETQ. CDR3 length: 15 residues. This TCR derives from a woman in her thirties or forties in good health and CMV-seropositive. The sample consisted of PBMCs. This chain links TRBV5-1 with TRBJ2-2, with 7 bases fitting TRBD2. The CDR3 DNA is TGCGCCAGCAGTTCCGGGACTAAGAACACCGGGGAGCTGTTTTTT. Amino acid sequence: CASSSGTKNTGELFF. The full variable domain, its missing parts supplied by reference TRBV5-1 and TRBJ2-2, is KAGVTQTPRYLIKTRGQQVTLSCSPISGHRSVSWYQQTPGQGLQFLFEYFSETQRNKGNFPGRFSGRQFSNSRSEMNVSTLELGDSALYLCASSSGTKNTGELFFGEGSRLTVL.